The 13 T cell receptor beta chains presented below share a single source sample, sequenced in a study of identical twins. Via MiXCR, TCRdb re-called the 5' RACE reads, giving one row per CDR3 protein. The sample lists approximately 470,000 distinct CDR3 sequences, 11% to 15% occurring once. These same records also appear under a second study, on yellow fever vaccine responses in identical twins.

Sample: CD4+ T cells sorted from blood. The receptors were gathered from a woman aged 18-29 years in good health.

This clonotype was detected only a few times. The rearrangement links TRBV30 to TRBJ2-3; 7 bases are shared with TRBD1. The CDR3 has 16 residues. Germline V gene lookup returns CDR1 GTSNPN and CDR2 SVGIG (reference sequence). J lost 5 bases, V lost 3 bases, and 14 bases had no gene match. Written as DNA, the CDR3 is TGTGCCTGGAGCGTTCGGACAGGTCAGGTCGAAGATACGCAGTATTTT. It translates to CAWSVRTGQVEDTQYF. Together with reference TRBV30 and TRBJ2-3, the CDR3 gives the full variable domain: SQTIHQWPATLVQPVGSPLSLECTVEGTSNPNLYWYRQAAGRGLQLLFYSVGIGQISSEVPQNLSASRPQDRQFILSSKKLLLSDSGFYLCAWSVRTGQVEDTQYFGPGTRLTVL.

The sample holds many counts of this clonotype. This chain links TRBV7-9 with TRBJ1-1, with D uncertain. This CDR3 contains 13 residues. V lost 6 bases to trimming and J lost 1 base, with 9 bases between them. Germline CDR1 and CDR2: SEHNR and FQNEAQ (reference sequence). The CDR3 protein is CASSLRQNTEAFF. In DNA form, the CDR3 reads TGTGCCAGCAGTTTAAGACAGAACACTGAAGCTTTCTTT.

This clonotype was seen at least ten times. The CDR3: CASSQDRGYSYEQYF. The CDR3 DNA reads TGTGCCAGCAGCCAAGATCGGGGGTACTCCTACGAGCAGTACTTC. The V and J genes are TRBV3-1 and TRBJ2-7; a weak D match, TRBD2 (6 bases). The germline CDR1 and CDR2 sequences are LGHDT and YNNKEL (reference sequence). This CDR3 comprises 15 residues. The V and J ends lost 0 bases and 0 bases respectively, with 9 bases between them.

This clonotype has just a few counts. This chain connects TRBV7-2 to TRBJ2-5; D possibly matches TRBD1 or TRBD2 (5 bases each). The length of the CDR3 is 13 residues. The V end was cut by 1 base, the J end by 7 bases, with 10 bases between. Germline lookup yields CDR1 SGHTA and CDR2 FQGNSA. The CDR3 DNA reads TGTGCCAGCAGCTTAGGGGGGTCTGGGACCCAGTACTTC. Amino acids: CASSLGGSGTQYF.

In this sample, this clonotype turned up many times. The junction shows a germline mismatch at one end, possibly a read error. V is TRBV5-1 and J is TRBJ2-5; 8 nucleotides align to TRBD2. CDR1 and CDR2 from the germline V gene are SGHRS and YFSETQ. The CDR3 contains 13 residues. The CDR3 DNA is TGTGCCAGCAGTTCGGGGGGGCAAGAGACCCAGTACTTC. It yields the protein CASSSGGQETQYF. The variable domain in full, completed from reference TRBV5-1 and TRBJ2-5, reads KAGVTQTPRYLIKTRGQQVTLSCSPISGHRSVSWYQQTPGQGLQFLFEYFSETQRNKGNFPGRFSGRQFSNSRSEMNVSTLELGDSALYLCASSSGGQETQYFGPGTRLLVL.

In DNA form, the CDR3 reads TGTGCCAGCAGCTTACGTACAGGCCCCCCCAATGGCTACACCTTC. Protein sequence: CASSLRTGPPNGYTF. The J gene is TRBJ1-2, the V gene TRBV7-9; TRBD1 might be the D (5 bases). This CDR3 is 15 amino acids long. Trimming took 2 bases from V and 6 from J, leaving 16 bases between them. The V gene's germline CDR1 is SEHNR and CDR2 FQNEAQ (reference sequence).

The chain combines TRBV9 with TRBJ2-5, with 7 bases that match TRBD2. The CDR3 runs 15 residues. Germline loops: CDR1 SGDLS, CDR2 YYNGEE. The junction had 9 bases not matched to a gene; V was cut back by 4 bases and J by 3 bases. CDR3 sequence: CASSPPGTKKETQYF. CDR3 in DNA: TGTGCCAGCAGCCCCCCGGGGACTAAAAAAGAGACCCAGTACTTC. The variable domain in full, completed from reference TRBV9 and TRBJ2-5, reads DSGVTQTPKHLITATGQRVTLRCSPRSGDLSVYWYQQSLDQGLQFLIQYYNGEERAKGNILERFSAQQFPDLHSELNLSSLELGDSALYFCASSPPGTKKETQYFGPGTRLLVL.

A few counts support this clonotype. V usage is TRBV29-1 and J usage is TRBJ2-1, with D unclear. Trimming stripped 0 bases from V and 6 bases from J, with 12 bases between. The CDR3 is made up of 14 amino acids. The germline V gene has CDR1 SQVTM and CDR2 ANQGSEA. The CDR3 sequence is CSVEDYDRGNEQFF. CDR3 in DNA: TGCAGCGTTGAAGATTACGACCGCGGCAATGAGCAGTTCTTC.

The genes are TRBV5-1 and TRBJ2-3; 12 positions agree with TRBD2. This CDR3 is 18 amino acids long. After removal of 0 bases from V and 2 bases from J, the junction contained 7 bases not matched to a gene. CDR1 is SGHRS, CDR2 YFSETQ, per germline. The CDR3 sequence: CASSLAGLAGGTTDTQYF. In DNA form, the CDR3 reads TGCGCCAGCAGCTTGGCCGGTCTAGCGGGAGGGACCACAGATACGCAGTATTTT.

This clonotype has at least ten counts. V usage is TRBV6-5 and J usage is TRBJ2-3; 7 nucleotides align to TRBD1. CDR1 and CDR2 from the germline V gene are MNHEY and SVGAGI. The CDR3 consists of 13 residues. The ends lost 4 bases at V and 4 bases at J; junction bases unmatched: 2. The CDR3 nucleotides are TGTGCCAGCAGTTCGACAGGGCCAGATACGCAGTATTTT. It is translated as CASSSTGPDTQYF.

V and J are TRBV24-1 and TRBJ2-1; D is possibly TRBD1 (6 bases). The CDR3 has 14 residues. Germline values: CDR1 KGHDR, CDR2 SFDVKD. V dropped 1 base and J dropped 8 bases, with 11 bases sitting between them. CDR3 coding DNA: TGTGCCACCAGTGATTTAGTACAGGGCTATGAGCAGTTCTTC. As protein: CATSDLVQGYEQFF.

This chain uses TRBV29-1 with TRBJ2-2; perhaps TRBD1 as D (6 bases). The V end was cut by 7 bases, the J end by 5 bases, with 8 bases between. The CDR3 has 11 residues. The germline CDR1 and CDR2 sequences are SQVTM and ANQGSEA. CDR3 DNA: TGCAGCGCCGACAGGACCGGGGAGCTGTTTTTT. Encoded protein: CSADRTGELFF.

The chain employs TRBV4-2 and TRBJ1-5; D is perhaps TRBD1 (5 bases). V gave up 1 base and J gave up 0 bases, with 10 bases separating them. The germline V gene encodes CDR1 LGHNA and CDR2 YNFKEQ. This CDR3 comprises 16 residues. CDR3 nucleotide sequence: TGTGCCAGCAGCCAAGGTGAGGGGTATAGCAATCAGCCCCAGCATTTT. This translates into CASSQGEGYSNQPQHF.